The clone carrying this T cell receptor (beta chain) was counted at least ten times. Its antigen remains unidentified. As for time point: newly diagnosed GD, antithyroid drugs for less than 3 months. Following extraction of RNA from PBMCs, that RNA was used to make the TCR library. Construction of TCR beta libraries relied on iRepertoire HTBI primers and on Arm-PCR targeting CDR3 regions. One entry per CDR3 protein, called by TCRdb with MiXCR from the multiplex PCR reads. The repertoire includes some 560,000 distinct CDR3 sequences, 15% to 20% of them detected once, and approximately 25% sits in the top ten. Germline V CDR1 and CDR2: MGHRA, YSYEKL. V lost 10 bases and J lost 3, with 24 bases in between. The CDR3 runs 16 residues. These data originate in a study of regulatory T cells in long-lasting Graves disease. Study in general: Duration of antithyroid drug therapy among newly diagnosed Graves' patients was under 3 months. Study-level points and caveats: Authors noted too few samples as a limitation.

These data were also reused for a study on T cells in Graves' hyperthyroidism and ophthalmopathy. This second study says: The study used the HTBI primer set for a first-round RT-PCR of the TCR CDR3. Blood samples included most of the expanded thyroid clonotypes exceeding 0.001.

The input for sequencing was peripheral blood mononuclear cells (PBMCs), taken at new diagnosis, from a patient treated with antithyroid drugs. This chain joins TRBV4-1 and TRBJ1-1, with D possibly TRBD1 on 5 matching bases. The TCR sequence derives from a woman aged 35-65 years with Graves disease. DNA of the CDR3: TGCGCCACCTCTCACACCGGGGGACGGCCGGACACTGAAGCTTTCTTT. It yields the protein CATSHTGGRPDTEAFF.